Presented here are 26 T cell receptor beta chains from one specimen sequenced in a study of blood T cell repertoires in COVID-19 (dated by TCRdb to 2019 to 2021). Libraries were prepared through the immunoSEQ multiplex PCR assay. TCRdb's version of the immuneACCESS table is confined to in-frame rearrangements and falls short of the full clone set. An unresolved V gene accounts for under half of the shortfall where checked; the remainder is of unknown origin. The table for this sample lists a few hundred thousand clones; 88% of them were counted only once. The ten largest make up roughly 2% of the sample. The sequencing sample was made of PBMCs or T cells enriched from blood (not recorded which). These receptors all come from a woman between 55 and 75 years old in a cohort exposed to, infected with or recovered from COVID-19 (not recorded which).

The V call is TRBV24-1, the J call TRBJ2-5; D perhaps matches TRBD2 (5 bases). CDR1 is KGHDR, CDR2 SFDVKD, per germline. This CDR3 region has 14 residues. Trimming pared 6 bases from V and 2 bases from J, leaving 12 bases between. DNA of the CDR3: TGTGCCACCAGTCCGTCGGGAAAACAAGAGACCCAGTACTTC. Its translation: CATSPSGKQETQYF.

This clone was detected once. The V and J genes are TRBV3-1 (or the pseudogene TRBV3-2) and TRBJ2-1, with D possibly TRBD2 on 5 matching bases. Germline V gene sequence: CDR1 LGHDT, CDR2 YNNKEL (reference sequence). CDR3 size: 19 residues. Trimming took off 2 bases at V and 6 bases at J, with 26 bases between the two ends. CDR3 region: CASSQKLSSRETTSNEQFF. CDR3 bases: TGTGCCAGCAGCCAAAAATTGAGTTCCCGGGAAACCACTAGCAATGAGCAGTTCTTC.

V usage is TRBV30 and J usage is TRBJ1-6, with 8 bases lining up with TRBD1. The germline V gene has CDR1 GTSNPN and CDR2 SVGIG (reference sequence). The ends lost 3 bases at V and 0 bases at J; junction bases unmatched: 4. CDR3 length: 16 residues. The DNA for the CDR3 is TGTGCCTGGAGGCGGGACAGGAGCTCCTATAATTCACCCCTCCACTTT. This encodes CAWRRDRSSYNSPLHF.

The chain is built from TRBV5-1 and TRBJ1-6; possible D gene TRBD1, 5 bases. The CDR3 sequence is 16 residues long. Germline V lookup: CDR1 SGHRS, CDR2 YFSETQ. V was trimmed by 0 bases and J by 8 bases, leaving 15 bases between them. In nucleotides, the CDR3 is TGCGCCAGCAGCTTGGGGACACGGGGGGGTCATTCACCCCTCCACTTT. Translating gives CASSLGTRGGHSPLHF.

In this sample, this clone turned up once. J is TRBJ2-7 and V is TRBV24-1; possible D gene TRBD1, 5 bases. This CDR3 spans 13 amino acids. The germline V gene encodes CDR1 KGHDR and CDR2 SFDVKD. The ends were cut back, 3 bases at V and 2 bases at J, with 7 bases in the middle. The CDR3 region is CATSDAGTYEQYF. As DNA, the CDR3 is TGTGCCACCAGTGATGCAGGGACCTACGAGCAGTACTTC.

J is TRBJ2-5 and V is TRBV7-9; maybe TRBD2 (6 bases). The CDR3 has 15 residues. CDR1 is SEHNR, CDR2 FQNEAQ, per germline (reference sequence). Trimming stripped 1 base from V and 2 bases from J, with 11 bases between. The CDR3 reads CASSLGAGTQETQYF. The CDR3 bases are TGTGCCAGCAGCTTAGGGGCAGGGACTCAAGAGACCCAGTACTTC. The whole variable domain, remainder taken from reference TRBV7-9 and TRBJ2-5, is DTGVSQNPRHKITKRGQNVTFRCDPISEHNRLYWYRQTLGQGPEFLTYFQNEAQLEKSRLLSDRFSAERPKGSFSTLEIQRTEQGDSAMYLCASSLGAGTQETQYFGPGTRLLVL.

The V call is TRBV7-3, the J call TRBJ2-1; 11 bases fit TRBD2. The CDR3 is 16 amino acids. Per germline, CDR1 SGHTA and CDR2 FQGTGA. After removal of 4 bases from V and 2 bases from J, the junction contained 4 bases not matched to a gene. In DNA, the CDR3 is TGTGCCAGCAGCTCTTCGACTAGCGGGACCTACAATGAGCAGTTCTTC. The encoded protein is CASSSSTSGTYNEQFF.

CDR3 loop: CASSPLGLVIAETQYF. CDR3 nucleotide sequence: TGTGCCAGCTCACCCCTGGGACTAGTTATAGCGGAGACCCAGTACTTC. V usage is TRBV18 and J usage is TRBJ2-5; TRBD2 matches at 8 bases. Trimming at V came to 3 bases and at J to 5 bases, leaving 11 bases not matched to a gene. CDR1 and CDR2 (germline): KGHSH, LQKENI. The CDR3 sequence is 16 residues long.

V gene TRBV9 combines with J gene TRBJ2-2; D is perhaps TRBD1 (5 bases). The CDR3 loop spans 14 amino acids. CDR1 and CDR2 from the germline V gene are SGDLS and YYNGEE. Between the trimmed V and J ends, which lost 3 bases and 7 bases, there was a span of 13 bases. The CDR3 region has the DNA TGTGCCAGCAGCGCAGGGTTTTTAAGCGGGGAGCTGTTTTTT. As protein: CASSAGFLSGELFF.

The genes are TRBV28 and TRBJ1-5, with D tentatively TRBD1 (6 bases). Germline CDR1 and CDR2: MDHEN and SYDVKM. Trimming pared 0 bases from V and 3 bases from J, leaving 9 bases between. The CDR3 runs to 15 residues. DNA of the CDR3: TGTGCCAGCAGTTTATGGTGGGACAACAATCAGCCCCAGCATTTT. Its translation is CASSLWWDNNQPQHF. Full variable domain (remainder filled in from reference TRBV28 and TRBJ1-5): DVKVTQSSRYLVKRTGEKVFLECVQDMDHENMFWYRQDPGLGLRLIYFSYDVKMKEKGDIPEGYSVSREKKERFSLILESASTNQTSMYLCASSLWWDNNQPQHFGDGTRLSIL.

This rearrangement joins TRBV7-9 to TRBJ2-7; 8 positions agree with TRBD2. The germline CDR1 and CDR2 sequences are SEHNR and FQNEAQ (reference sequence). The trim removed 5 bases at V and 2 bases at J, leaving 8 bases unmatched. The CDR3 is 15 amino acids. For the CDR3, the DNA is TGTGCCAGCAGCAACACCGGGACTAGGCCCTACGAGCAGTACTTC. It is translated as CASSNTGTRPYEQYF.

This chain joins TRBV24-1 and TRBJ1-1, with a tentative D call TRBD1 (6 bases). Trimming removed 5 bases at V and 4 bases at J, with 10 bases between. The CDR3 is 13 residues long. Germline CDR1 and CDR2: KGHDR and SFDVKD. In nucleotides, the CDR3 is TGTGCCACCAGTGGACAGGTGGGCACTGAAGCTTTCTTT. Encoded protein: CATSGQVGTEAFF.

In this sample, this clone turned up once. The rearrangement uses TRBV7-2 and TRBJ2-1; D not certain. The V and J ends lost 0 bases and 8 bases respectively, with 11 bases between them. There are 14 residues in the CDR3. The V gene's germline CDR1 is SGHTA and CDR2 FQGNSA. The CDR3 nucleotides are TGTGCCAGCAGCTTAGCGGCTAGGATCGATGAGCAGTTCTTC. Translation gives CASSLAARIDEQFF.

The chain links TRBV30 to TRBJ1-6; D possibly corresponds to TRBD1 (6 bases). V lost 4 bases and J lost 10, with 20 bases in between. CDR3 length: 15 residues. The germline V gene encodes CDR1 GTSNPN and CDR2 SVGIG (reference sequence). This CDR3 is CAWTDSGGARSPLHF. CDR3 nucleotides: TGTGCCTGGACCGACTCGGGGGGCGCGCGGTCACCCCTCCACTTT.

V and J are TRBV19 and TRBJ2-7; 7 nucleotides align to TRBD1. The V gene end was trimmed by 6 bases and the J gene end by 6 bases; junction bases not matched to a gene: 14. Germline V gene sequence: CDR1 LNHDA, CDR2 SQIVND (reference sequence). The CDR3 runs to 15 residues. The CDR3 sequence: CASSYNQGEGGEQYF. CDR3 bases: TGTGCCAGTAGCTATAATCAGGGGGAAGGAGGCGAGCAGTACTTC.

The chain uses TRBV29-1 and TRBJ2-3; D not resolved. CDR1 and CDR2 (germline): SQVTM, ANQGSEA. The CDR3 is 12 amino acids. V lost 2 bases and J lost 4, with 7 bases in between. The CDR3, as DNA: TGCAGCGTTGAACGTGTTCCAGATACGCAGTATTTT. It yields the protein CSVERVPDTQYF.

In this sample, this clone turned up once. The V gene is TRBV3-1 (or the pseudogene TRBV3-2), the J gene TRBJ2-7; a possible D gene is TRBD2 (7 bases). With 4 bases removed from V and 6 bases from J, the gap between germline ends came to 19 bases. The CDR3 loop spans 15 amino acids. Germline CDR1 reads LGHDT; CDR2 reads YNNKEL (reference sequence). CDR3 sequence: CASSLLGGGGGEQYF. The CDR3 DNA sequence: TGTGCCAGCAGCCTCCTAGGGGGAGGGGGGGGCGAGCAGTACTTC.

The CDR3 here is CASSNNNSPLHF. The CDR3 region has the DNA TGTGCCAGCAGTAATAATAATTCACCCCTCCACTTT. The V gene is TRBV6-5, the J gene TRBJ1-6; D ambiguous. The CDR3 loop spans 12 amino acids. V gave up 5 bases and J gave up 5 bases, with 4 bases separating them. From germline, CDR1 is MNHEY and CDR2 SVGAGI.

The CDR3, as DNA: TGTGCCAGCTCAGGTCCGGGACAGGGGTACGAGCAGTACTTC. It encodes CASSGPGQGYEQYF. This chain connects TRBV18 to TRBJ2-7, with 10 nucleotides matching TRBD1. CDR3 size: 14 residues. V shed 5 bases and J 4 bases; nucleotides not matched to a gene: 5. Germline lookup yields CDR1 KGHSH and CDR2 LQKENI. The entire variable domain, with the rest obtained from reference TRBV18 and TRBJ2-7, is as follows: NAGVMQNPRHLVRRRGQEARLRCSPMKGHSHVYWYRQLPEEGLKFMVYLQKENIIDESGMPKERFSAEFPKEGPSILRIQQVVRGDSAAYFCASSGPGQGYEQYFGPGTRLTVT.

This chain connects TRBV5-1 to TRBJ2-3; tentatively, D is TRBD1 (5 bases). This CDR3 is 15 amino acids long. Trimming left V 2 bases short and J 0 bases short, with 10 bases between. Germline CDR1 reads SGHRS; CDR2 reads YFSETQ. CDR3 sequence reads: CASSLGVPSTDTQYF. The CDR3 nucleotides read TGCGCCAGCAGCTTAGGGGTCCCTAGCACAGATACGCAGTATTTT.

This clone has more than one count but fewer than ten. This chain uses TRBV4-3 with TRBJ2-2; weak D call: TRBD2 (5 bases). This CDR3 has 14 residues. The V and J ends lost 4 bases and 10 bases respectively, with 16 bases between them. CDR1 is LGHNA, CDR2 YSLEER, per germline. CDR3 in DNA: TGCGCCAGCAGCCCCCACGACTATTCTATGGAGCTGTTTTTT. Protein: CASSPHDYSMELFF.

A note on this clone: The same CDR3 can be traced to other DNA sequences in this sample. The gene calls are TRBV5-1 and TRBJ1-1, with 10 bases lining up with TRBD1. J gave up 4 bases and V 2 bases, and 2 bases lay outside the gene matches. This CDR3 is built from 14 residues. In germline, CDR1 is SGHRS, CDR2 YFSETQ. In DNA form, the CDR3 reads TGCGCCAGCAGCTTAGGACAGGGGGTCACTGAAGCTTTCTTT. Residues: CASSLGQGVTEAFF.

The rearrangement joins TRBV6-5 to TRBJ2-7; 12 positions match TRBD2. The J segment lost 2 bases and the V segment lost 8 bases, leaving 7 bases of the junction unmatched. Germline values: CDR1 MNHEY, CDR2 SVGAGI. The CDR3 spans 15 residues. The CDR3 sequence: CASGRTSGIPYEQYF. CDR3 nucleotides: TGTGCCAGCGGGCGGACTAGCGGGATTCCCTACGAGCAGTACTTC.

The chain couples TRBV5-1 to TRBJ1-4, with 7 bases fitting TRBD1. The CDR3 spans 14 residues. Losses at the gene ends were 5 bases for V and 3 bases for J; bases not matched to a gene: 4. Germline V gene lookup returns CDR1 SGHRS and CDR2 YFSETQ. This CDR3 reads CASRRTGANEKLFF. The CDR3 bases are TGCGCCAGCAGAAGGACAGGAGCTAATGAAAAACTGTTTTTT.

This clone was seen only once. The chain recombines TRBV5-5 with TRBJ2-7, with 7 nucleotides matching TRBD1. With 5 bases clipped from V and 4 bases from J, the junction kept 6 bases outside the gene matches. The CDR3 runs 13 residues. The germline gives CDR1 SGHKS, CDR2 YYEKEE (reference sequence). The CDR3 nucleotides read TGTGCCAGCAGACGAGGGGGCAGTTACGAGCAGTACTTC. This encodes CASRRGGSYEQYF. The full variable domain, its missing parts supplied by reference TRBV5-5 and TRBJ2-7, is DAGVTQSPTHLIKTRGQQVTLRCSPISGHKSVSWYQQVLGQGPQFIFQYYEKEERGRGNFPDRFSARQFPNYSSELNVNALLLGDSALYLCASRRGGSYEQYFGPGTRLTVT.

The V and J genes are TRBV11-2 and TRBJ2-1; 8 nucleotides align to TRBD1. The germline V gene has CDR1 SGHAT and CDR2 FQNNGV. This CDR3 contains 18 residues. Losses at the gene ends were 4 bases for V and 3 bases for J; bases not matched to a gene: 14. CDR3 sequence reads: CASSSQKGQGANYNEQFF. DNA of the CDR3: TGTGCCAGCAGCTCCCAAAAGGGGCAGGGGGCAAACTACAATGAGCAGTTCTTC.